This TCR beta chain originates from a study of blood T cell repertoires in COVID-19. Overall study: Specimens from acute and convalescent COVID-19 originated in the United States, Italy and Spain. The analysed material was cDNA or gDNA that came from T cells, B-cell-depleted T cells, or PBMCs.

Original methodology: Reference gene primer amplification yielded estimated nucleated cell counts. Using immunoSEQ multiplex PCR, the repertoire was profiled, and TCRdb retains in-frame clones only, with some absent. V and J calls and clone size are as listed in that table; D and trimming were resolved from the DNA. The table lists roughly 73,000 clones, roughly 91% of them singletons. The V and J ends lost 7 bases and 0 bases respectively, with 10 bases between them. The CDR3 is made up of 14 amino acids. Germline V lookup: CDR1 MNHEY, CDR2 SVGAGI. The sequenced sample consisted of peripheral blood. This chain connects TRBV6-5 to TRBJ2-1; no firm D call. The origin of this receptor is a human donor in a cohort sampled during active COVID-19. The DNA of the CDR3 is TGTGCCAGCATGGCGTGGAGCTCCTACAATGAGCAGTTCTTC. This sequence encodes CASMAWSSYNEQFF.